What follows describes a single T cell receptor beta chain. What it recognizes is unknown. Via MiXCR, TCRdb re-called the 5' RACE reads, giving one row per CDR3 protein. The data show fewer than 700,000 distinct CDR3 sequences, with roughly a fifth seen just once and 8.4% held by the top ten. This specimen belongs to a study of T-cell memory formation after mild COVID-19. Regarding the study as a whole: Cross-reactive memory seemingly joined, as some responding clones were found in pre-infection memory. Clones that contracted from day 15 to 85 had balanced CD4/CD8; later expanders were CD4+ biased. Among CD4+ contracting clones, most were CM and EM, and CD8+ ones EMRA.

The CDR3 runs to 13 residues. Per the germline V gene, CDR1 is SGHNT and CDR2 is YYREEE (reference sequence). V was trimmed by 2 bases and J by 6 bases, leaving 12 bases between them. The rearrangement uses TRBV5-4 and TRBJ2-7; D might be TRBD2 (6 bases). The receptor was isolated from an adult woman who had mild COVID-19 (a few samples of this study predate the infection). Cell type and time point are not known. The sequencing input was PBMCs or a T cell subset sorted from them (not recorded which). The CDR3 sequence is CASSFPSDGEQYF. The CDR3 nucleotides are TGTGCCAGCAGCTTCCCTAGCGACGGCGAGCAGTACTTC. The full variable domain, its missing parts supplied by reference TRBV5-4 and TRBJ2-7, is ETGVTQSPTHLIKTRGQQVTLRCSSQSGHNTVSWYQQALGQGPQFIFQYYREEENGRGNFPPRFSGLQFPNYSSELNVNALELDDSALYLCASSFPSDGEQYFGPGTRLTVT.